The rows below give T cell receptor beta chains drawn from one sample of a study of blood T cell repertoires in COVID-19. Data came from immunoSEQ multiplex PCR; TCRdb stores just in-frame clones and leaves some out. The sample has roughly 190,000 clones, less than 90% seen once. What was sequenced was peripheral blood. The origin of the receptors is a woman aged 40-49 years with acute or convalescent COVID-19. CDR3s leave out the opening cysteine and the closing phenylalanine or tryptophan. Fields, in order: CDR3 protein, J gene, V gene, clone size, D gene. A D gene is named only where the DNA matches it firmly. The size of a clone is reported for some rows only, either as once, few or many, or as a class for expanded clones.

CDR3aa: ASSDPAFGQGFCEQY; j_gene: TRBJ2-7; v_gene: TRBV25-1; abundance: NA; d_gene: TRBD1
CDR3aa: ATSGRLEAF; j_gene: TRBJ1-1; v_gene: TRBV27; abundance: NA; d_gene: NA
CDR3aa: ASSSSRGQGTGEQY; j_gene: TRBJ2-7; v_gene: TRBV6-5; abundance: once; d_gene: TRBD1
CDR3aa: AWSGFNSNQPQH; j_gene: TRBJ1-5; v_gene: TRBV30; abundance: NA; d_gene: NA
CDR3aa: ASSQALRQGDHTEAF; j_gene: TRBJ1-1; v_gene: TRBV4-2; abundance: NA; d_gene: TRBD1
CDR3aa: ASSIRQGAPYNEQF; j_gene: TRBJ2-1; v_gene: TRBV5-4; abundance: NA; d_gene: TRBD1
CDR3aa: ASSFLGQEAF; j_gene: TRBJ1-1; v_gene: TRBV11-2; abundance: NA; d_gene: NA
CDR3aa: ASRTQSRGGYT; j_gene: TRBJ1-2; v_gene: TRBV28; abundance: NA; d_gene: TRBD1
CDR3aa: ASSLGTSGGPLSILEQY; j_gene: TRBJ2-7; v_gene: TRBV14; abundance: NA; d_gene: TRBD2
CDR3aa: ASSRDRGDQPQH; j_gene: TRBJ1-5; v_gene: TRBV9; abundance: once; d_gene: TRBD1
CDR3aa: ASSFRDSPLH; j_gene: TRBJ1-6; v_gene: TRBV19; abundance: NA; d_gene: NA
CDR3aa: ASSVPVLPSPYEQY; j_gene: TRBJ2-7; v_gene: TRBV9; abundance: NA; d_gene: NA
CDR3aa: ASSRRGGGLWETQY; j_gene: TRBJ2-5; v_gene: TRBV3-1/TRBV3-2; abundance: NA; d_gene: TRBD2
CDR3aa: ASSESWGQGYGYT; j_gene: TRBJ1-2; v_gene: TRBV6-1; abundance: NA; d_gene: TRBD1
CDR3aa: ASSFRTGDSYEQY; j_gene: TRBJ2-7; v_gene: TRBV5-1; abundance: NA; d_gene: TRBD1
CDR3aa: ASSSGTAPF; j_gene: TRBJ2-1; v_gene: TRBV12-3/TRBV12-4; abundance: once; d_gene: TRBD1
CDR3aa: ASSERIGQGNIQY; j_gene: TRBJ2-4; v_gene: TRBV2; abundance: once; d_gene: TRBD1
CDR3aa: ASSRGGETQY; j_gene: TRBJ2-5; v_gene: TRBV5-6; abundance: NA; d_gene: NA
CDR3aa: ASSPGQGALEQF; j_gene: TRBJ2-1; v_gene: TRBV9; abundance: NA; d_gene: TRBD1
CDR3aa: ASRTNSPLH; j_gene: TRBJ1-6; v_gene: TRBV28; abundance: NA; d_gene: NA
CDR3aa: ASGTSGGAQQF; j_gene: TRBJ2-1; v_gene: TRBV12-5; abundance: NA; d_gene: TRBD2
CDR3aa: ASSDRGTEAF; j_gene: TRBJ1-1; v_gene: TRBV2; abundance: NA; d_gene: NA
CDR3aa: ASSHADRGPEKLF; j_gene: TRBJ1-4; v_gene: TRBV3-1/TRBV3-2; abundance: few; d_gene: TRBD1
CDR3aa: AYSGGNTEAF; j_gene: TRBJ1-1; v_gene: TRBV2; abundance: NA; d_gene: NA
CDR3aa: SVDRTRYNEQF; j_gene: TRBJ2-1; v_gene: TRBV29-1; abundance: NA; d_gene: NA
CDR3aa: ASSPREAPSSYNEQF; j_gene: TRBJ2-1; v_gene: TRBV18; abundance: NA; d_gene: NA
CDR3aa: ASAKGINQPQH; j_gene: TRBJ1-5; v_gene: TRBV6-5; abundance: NA; d_gene: NA
CDR3aa: ASRVQGANTEAF; j_gene: TRBJ1-1; v_gene: TRBV28; abundance: NA; d_gene: TRBD1
CDR3aa: AIRDSTTGVAVDGYT; j_gene: TRBJ1-2; v_gene: TRBV10-3; abundance: few; d_gene: TRBD1
CDR3aa: ASSRGGWETQY; j_gene: TRBJ2-5; v_gene: TRBV2; abundance: NA; d_gene: TRBD2
CDR3aa: ASSQEAQRDEQF; j_gene: TRBJ2-1; v_gene: TRBV4-1; abundance: NA; d_gene: NA
CDR3aa: ASSPTGTADQPQH; j_gene: TRBJ1-5; v_gene: TRBV18; abundance: NA; d_gene: TRBD1
CDR3aa: ASSRSTGKTEAF; j_gene: TRBJ1-1; v_gene: TRBV6-4; abundance: NA; d_gene: TRBD1
CDR3aa: ASSFPWASGNTIY; j_gene: TRBJ1-3; v_gene: TRBV28; abundance: few; d_gene: NA
CDR3aa: ASSLGGNRPGEQY; j_gene: TRBJ2-7; v_gene: TRBV28; abundance: few; d_gene: NA
CDR3aa: AWSKEFDTQY; j_gene: TRBJ2-3; v_gene: TRBV30; abundance: once; d_gene: NA
CDR3aa: ATSRDVWLAGVNEQF; j_gene: TRBJ2-1; v_gene: TRBV15; abundance: NA; d_gene: TRBD2
CDR3aa: ASSVTGTKRGETQY; j_gene: TRBJ2-5; v_gene: TRBV9; abundance: NA; d_gene: TRBD2
CDR3aa: ASSPLGTSPAGGEQY; j_gene: TRBJ2-7; v_gene: TRBV18; abundance: once; d_gene: TRBD2
CDR3aa: ASSRGDLGNEQF; j_gene: TRBJ2-1; v_gene: TRBV5-1; abundance: NA; d_gene: TRBD2
CDR3aa: ASTTLASTGELF; j_gene: TRBJ2-2; v_gene: TRBV19; abundance: NA; d_gene: NA
CDR3aa: ASSGGDDSPLH; j_gene: TRBJ1-6; v_gene: TRBV10-2; abundance: NA; d_gene: NA
CDR3aa: ATRDRGYEQY; j_gene: TRBJ2-7; v_gene: TRBV2; abundance: NA; d_gene: TRBD1
CDR3aa: ASSLQAATNTGELF; j_gene: TRBJ2-2; v_gene: TRBV5-1; abundance: NA; d_gene: NA
CDR3aa: ASSPGGGGKQPQH; j_gene: TRBJ1-5; v_gene: TRBV7-2; abundance: NA; d_gene: NA
CDR3aa: ATTGERGGYT; j_gene: TRBJ1-2; v_gene: TRBV10-3; abundance: NA; d_gene: TRBD1
CDR3aa: ASSEGLLRDRGNEQF; j_gene: TRBJ2-1; v_gene: TRBV10-1; abundance: NA; d_gene: NA
CDR3aa: ASSQGQIYT; j_gene: TRBJ1-2; v_gene: TRBV7-9; abundance: NA; d_gene: TRBD1
CDR3aa: ASSPSGTSKETQY; j_gene: TRBJ2-5; v_gene: TRBV27; abundance: NA; d_gene: TRBD2